The 23 T cell receptor beta chains below all came from one sample that was sequenced in a study of cytomegalovirus exposure and HLA in healthy donors. The PCR used 60 Vbeta and 13 Jbeta primers. TCRdb keeps only in-frame clones here, not all; method: immunoSEQ multiplex PCR. The sample records 120,000 or so clones, 55% to 75% being singletons. Sequencing was done on a sample of PBMCs. These receptor sequences come from a man aged 30 to 39 in good health and CMV-seronegative.

This chain links TRBV6-1 with TRBJ1-2; the D is unclear. The CDR3 is 16 residues long. Germline values: CDR1 MNHNS, CDR2 SASEGT. V was trimmed by 2 bases and J by 6 bases, leaving 19 bases between them. In nucleotides, the CDR3 is TGTGCCAGCAGTGAACAGGACTTCCGAGCCATCCATGGCTACACCTTC. Its translation is CASSEQDFRAIHGYTF.

The chain joins TRBV6-5 to TRBJ1-2; weak D call: TRBD1 (5 bases). This CDR3 has 15 amino acids. V was shortened by 0 bases and J by 4 bases, with 12 bases between the two germline ends. Germline V gene data show CDR1 as MNHEY and CDR2 as SVGAGI. Here the CDR3 DNA reads TGTGCCAGCAGTTACTCAAAGGGGCAGGGCTATGGCTACACCTTC. It encodes CASSYSKGQGYGYTF.

This chain links TRBV5-1 with TRBJ2-7; 15 bases fit TRBD2. V shed 3 bases and J 7 bases; nucleotides not matched to a gene: 11. The CDR3 is 17 residues long. Germline CDR1 and CDR2: SGHRS and YFSETQ. The CDR3 loop is CASSSRTGTSGGLEQYF. The CDR3, as DNA: TGCGCCAGCAGCTCCAGGACCGGGACTAGCGGGGGGTTGGAGCAGTACTTC.

The genes are TRBV18 and TRBJ2-5, with unresolved D. The CDR3 spans 17 residues. Trimming shortened V by 4 bases and J by 1 base, and 19 bases separated the two germline ends. CDR1 is KGHSH and CDR2 is LQKENI in the germline V gene. The CDR3 sequence is CASSLISSSGGQETQYF. CDR3 DNA: TGTGCCAGCTCACTAATTTCGTCAAGTGGCGGCCAAGAGACCCAGTACTTC.

The CDR3 coding sequence is TGTGCCAGCAGCTTGGGTCGTGCGGGGGGGCGACAAGAGACCCAGTACTTC. Translating gives CASSLGRAGGRQETQYF. The genes are TRBV5-8 and TRBJ2-5; 9 nucleotides line up with TRBD2. The V and J ends lost 0 bases and 2 bases, in that order; junction bases with no gene match: 8. The length of the CDR3 is 17 residues. Germline V gene data show CDR1 as SGHTS and CDR2 as YDEGEE.

The CDR3 region has the DNA TGTGCCAGCAGCTTAGCGGGTTACACTGAAGCTTTCTTT. This gives the protein CASSLAGYTEAFF. The chain joins TRBV11-2 to TRBJ1-1; D is unclear. CDR1 is SGHAT, CDR2 FQNNGV, per germline. The CDR3 extends over 13 amino acids. V was pared by 1 base and J by 3 bases, with 6 bases between.

This clone was counted a few times. The rearrangement links TRBV11-2 to TRBJ2-3; D perhaps matches TRBD2 (7 bases). V was cut by 4 bases and J by 3 bases, with 17 bases left in between. In germline, CDR1 is SGHAT, CDR2 FQNNGV. The CDR3 totals 16 residues. Written as DNA, the CDR3 is TGTGCCAGCAGCTGGAGGGAGGGGGGGGGAACAGATACGCAGTATTTT. It specifies CASSWREGGGTDTQYF.

In regard to this clone: The junction shows a germline mismatch at one end, possibly a read error. The rearrangement links TRBV4-2 to TRBJ2-3, with TRBD2 identical over 8 bases. Per germline, CDR1 LGHNA and CDR2 YNFKEQ. CDR3 length: 16 residues. The CDR3 protein is CTSSQSIGGATDTQYF. The DNA of the CDR3 is TGTACCAGCAGCCAATCCATCGGGGGGGCAACAGATACGCAGTATTTT.

The CDR3 protein is CASSPLGQGGNTEAFF. The CDR3, as DNA: TGTGCCAGCTCACCTCTTGGACAGGGTGGGAACACTGAAGCTTTCTTT. V usage is TRBV18 and J usage is TRBJ1-1, with 8 bases identical to TRBD1. Germline V gives CDR1 KGHSH, CDR2 LQKENI. The trim removed 3 bases at V and 1 base at J, leaving 7 bases unmatched. CDR3 length: 16 amino acids.

This sequence joins TRBV5-1 and TRBJ2-5; 8 bases are shared with TRBD2. Trimming removed 0 bases from V and 4 bases from J; junction bases left unmatched: 2. CDR3 length: 14 residues. Germline loops: CDR1 SGHRS, CDR2 YFSETQ. This chain's CDR3 is CASSLDRGGETQYF. The CDR3 DNA reads TGCGCCAGCAGCTTGGATCGGGGGGGAGAGACCCAGTACTTC.

The chain employs TRBV30 and TRBJ2-7, with D possibly being TRBD1 (5 bases). The CDR3 totals 13 residues. CDR1 is GTSNPN, CDR2 SVGIG, per germline (reference sequence). The ends were cut back, 8 bases at V and 3 bases at J, with 17 bases in the middle. CDR3 protein: CAGQLAPFYEQYF. CDR3 DNA sequence: TGTGCCGGACAACTGGCCCCTTTCTACGAGCAGTACTTC.

The gene calls are TRBV5-6 and TRBJ2-7; no firm D call. Trimming took 0 bases from V and 1 from J, leaving 14 bases between them. The CDR3 is made up of 16 amino acids. Germline values: CDR1 SGHDT, CDR2 YYEEEE. The CDR3 DNA reads as TGTGCCAGCAGCTTGGCTGTCCTAACCCCGTCCTACGAGCAGTACTTC. Translated: CASSLAVLTPSYEQYF.

The chain is built from TRBV2 and TRBJ2-7, with 7 bases fitting TRBD1. Germline V gives CDR1 SNHLY, CDR2 FYNNEI. There are 15 residues in the CDR3. V lost 8 bases to trimming and J lost 2 bases; unmatched junction nucleotides: 12. CDR3 nucleotide sequence: TGTGCCAGCGCATACACGGGACAGAACACCTACGAGCAGTACTTC. Encoded protein: CASAYTGQNTYEQYF.

V is TRBV14 and J is TRBJ2-4, with D perhaps TRBD2 (6 bases). CDR3 length: 19 amino acids. Germline lookup yields CDR1 SGHDN and CDR2 FVKESK. V lost 1 base and J lost 0, with 19 bases in between. The CDR3, as DNA: TGTGCCAGCAGCCAAGCGGGGAGGAACGAAGTAATAGCCAAAAACATTCAGTACTTC. It yields the protein CASSQAGRNEVIAKNIQYF. The variable domain in full, completed from reference TRBV14 and TRBJ2-4, reads EAGVTQFPSHSVIEKGQTVTLRCDPISGHDNLYWYRRVMGKEIKFLLHFVKESKQDESGMPNNRFLAERTGGTYSTLKVQPAELEDSGVYFCASSQAGRNEVIAKNIQYFGAGTRLSVL.

The chain joins TRBV27 to TRBJ1-2, with TRBD1 matching over 9 bases. Per the germline V gene, CDR1 is MNHEY and CDR2 is SMNVEV (reference sequence). With V trimmed by 6 bases and J by 5 bases, 10 bases remained unmatched. The CDR3 is 15 amino acids. CDR3 bases: TGTGCCAGCAGCCCAACGGACAGGGGCTTTTATGGCTACACCTTC. This translates into CASSPTDRGFYGYTF.

This rearrangement joins TRBV7-2 to TRBJ2-3; 10 bases are shared with TRBD2. V gave up 2 bases and J gave up 0 bases; unmatched junction bases: 5. CDR3 size: 17 residues. CDR1 is SGHTA, CDR2 FQGNSA, per germline. CDR3 sequence reads: CASSLPSSGGSTDTQYF. The CDR3 DNA follows: TGTGCCAGCAGCTTACCGTCTAGCGGGGGTAGCACAGATACGCAGTATTTT.

The chain combines TRBV7-2 with TRBJ2-7, with 7 bases lining up with TRBD2. Trimming cost V 0 bases and J 6 bases; bases outside gene matches: 11. CDR1 SGHTA and CDR2 FQGNSA come from the germline V gene. The CDR3 length is 16 residues. The CDR3 DNA is TGTGCCAGCAGCTTAGCGCCCGGGTTGGGACTAAGCGAGCAGTACTTC. Its protein is CASSLAPGLGLSEQYF.

The chain links TRBV2 to TRBJ1-5; perhaps TRBD1 as D (6 bases). Germline CDR1 is SNHLY and CDR2 is FYNNEI. This CDR3 region has 14 residues. Trimming pared 6 bases from V and 9 bases from J, leaving 18 bases between. The CDR3 loop reads CASSGDTGDSPQHF. CDR3 DNA: TGTGCCAGCAGCGGGGACACCGGGGATTCGCCCCAGCATTTT.

V is TRBV9 and J is TRBJ1-5; 8 nucleotides agree with TRBD1. This CDR3 contains 14 residues. Looked up from germline, CDR1 is SGDLS and CDR2 is YYNGEE. V shed 2 bases and J 6 bases; nucleotides not matched to a gene: 4. The chain's CDR3 is CASSVGQGGQPQHF. The CDR3 region has the DNA TGTGCCAGCAGCGTCGGACAGGGAGGTCAGCCCCAGCATTTT.

The V and J genes are TRBV15 and TRBJ2-4, with TRBD2 as a possible D gene (7 bases). The V gene lost 1 base and the J gene lost 6 bases, with 13 bases spanning the gap. CDR1 is LNHNV, CDR2 YYDKDF, per germline (reference sequence). The CDR3 has 15 residues. The CDR3 reads CATSRGSGGGNIQYF. DNA for the CDR3: TGTGCCACCAGCAGAGGTTCGGGGGGCGGAAACATTCAGTACTTC.

The chain has TRBV5-5 and TRBJ1-5; 7 positions agree with TRBD1. The CDR3 totals 15 residues. The J segment lost 4 bases and the V segment lost 4 bases, leaving 8 bases of the junction unmatched. Germline CDR1 SGHKS, CDR2 YYEKEE (reference sequence). In nucleotides, the CDR3 is TGTGCCAGCAGCCTTGGGGGGACAGTAAATCAGCCCCAGCATTTT. Translating gives CASSLGGTVNQPQHF. Complete variable domain (other parts from reference TRBV5-5 and TRBJ1-5): DAGVTQSPTHLIKTRGQQVTLRCSPISGHKSVSWYQQVLGQGPQFIFQYYEKEERGRGNFPDRFSARQFPNYSSELNVNALLLGDSALYLCASSLGGTVNQPQHFGDGTRLSIL.

DNA for the CDR3: TGCGCCAGCAGCCAGCTCTCCGGGCCCGTCGGGGGAGGCTACACCTTC. It yields the protein CASSQLSGPVGGGYTF. The gene calls are TRBV4-3 and TRBJ1-2; TRBD1 is a possible D gene (5 bases). The CDR3 consists of 16 residues. Deletions cut 3 bases from V and 8 bases from J, with 22 bases between. The germline gives CDR1 LGHNA, CDR2 YSLEER.

The chain joins TRBV27 to TRBJ1-1; TRBD1 is a possible D gene (5 bases). The V gene lost 5 bases and the J gene lost 0 bases, with 16 bases spanning the gap. The CDR3 consists of 16 residues. The V gene's germline CDR1 is MNHEY and CDR2 SMNVEV (reference sequence). CDR3 sequence (DNA): TGTGCCAGCAGTCCCGGCCGACAGACCTTGAACACTGAAGCTTTCTTT. Residues: CASSPGRQTLNTEAFF.